This T cell receptor (beta chain) was sequenced for a study of T cells in Graves' hyperthyroidism and ophthalmopathy. Study summary: Peripheral blood was acquired at first diagnosis, ahead of any therapy whatsoever.

The TCR beta CDR3 regions underwent amplification using RNA transcripts as the source. First-round RT-PCR of the TCR CDR3 relied on the HTBI primer set. TCRdb redid the calling of the multiplex PCR reads with MiXCR, one entry per CDR3 protein. Here the sample spans 450,000 to 650,000 distinct CDR3 sequences, approximately 15% being singletons. The source of this sequence is a woman younger than 30 with Graves' ophthalmopathy. Specimen: blood.

CDR3 residues: CASGAILGTYEQYF. The DNA for the CDR3 is TGTGCCAGCGGGGCGATATTGGGTACCTACGAGCAGTACTTC. The V and J genes are TRBV5-6 and TRBJ2-7, with a tentative D call TRBD1 (5 bases). The germline CDR1 and CDR2 sequences are SGHDT and YYEEEE. This CDR3 has 14 residues. Trimming removed 7 bases at V and 2 bases at J, with 16 bases between.